One and the same sample provided the 23 T cell receptor beta chains below, sequenced in a study of cytomegalovirus exposure and HLA in healthy donors. The PCR ran on 60 Vbeta and 13 Jbeta primers. Profiled with immunoSEQ multiplex PCR; TCRdb holds only in-frame clones, not every one. The top ten hold about 4.7% of the sample, which has approximately 120,000 clones, under 12% seen once. Material for sequencing was PBMCs. The source is a woman aged 18-30 years in good health and CMV-seropositive.

This clone was found a few times. The chain combines TRBV9 with TRBJ2-5; the match to TRBD2 covers 10 bases. This CDR3 spans 14 amino acids. Germline V CDR1 and CDR2: SGDLS, YYNGEE. V was clipped by 4 bases and J by 1 base; unmatched bases: 1. DNA for the CDR3: TGTGCCAGCAGCACTAGCGGGACCCAAGAGACCCAGTACTTC. It encodes CASSTSGTQETQYF.

V gene TRBV27 combines with J gene TRBJ1-5; D ambiguous. With 3 bases removed from V and 0 bases from J, the gap between germline ends came to 9 bases. Per germline, CDR1 MNHEY and CDR2 SMNVEV (reference sequence). The CDR3 extends over 15 amino acids. The CDR3 loop reads CASSFLTGSNQPQHF. Here the CDR3 DNA reads TGTGCCAGCAGTTTTCTGACGGGTAGCAATCAGCCCCAGCATTTT.

The J gene is TRBJ1-2, the V gene TRBV29-1, with a tentative D call TRBD1 (6 bases). V gave up 8 bases and J gave up 12 bases, with 16 bases separating them. The CDR3 is 10 residues long. Germline CDR1 is SQVTM and CDR2 is ANQGSEA. The CDR3 here is CSSGGAENTF. CDR3 bases: TGCAGCTCCGGGGGGGCTGAGAACACCTTC.

V gene TRBV27 combines with J gene TRBJ1-1, with D possibly matching TRBD1 (6 bases). Between the trimmed V and J ends, which lost 7 bases and 2 bases, there was a span of 14 bases. The CDR3 is made up of 14 amino acids. CDR1 is MNHEY, CDR2 SMNVEV, per germline (reference sequence). The CDR3 loop reads CASKKGQTNTEAFF. In DNA, the CDR3 is TGTGCCAGCAAAAAAGGACAGACAAACACTGAAGCTTTCTTT.

In this sample, this clone turned up a few times. The rearrangement uses TRBV19 and TRBJ2-1, with TRBD1 matching 7 bases. J gave up 9 bases and V 4 bases, and 9 bases lay outside the gene matches. Germline values: CDR1 LNHDA, CDR2 SQIVND (reference sequence). The CDR3 sequence is 14 residues long. Here the CDR3 reads CASSTPTGQAEQFF. In DNA, the CDR3 is TGTGCCAGTAGTACCCCGACAGGACAGGCTGAGCAGTTCTTC.

CDR3 residues: CASSLRTGYEQYF. CDR3 nucleotides: TGTGCCAGCAGCTTACGGACTGGCTACGAGCAGTACTTC. This sequence joins TRBV7-8 and TRBJ2-7; perhaps TRBD2 as D (5 bases). The CDR3 runs 13 residues. Germline V gene data show CDR1 as SGHVS and CDR2 as FQNEAQ. V was shortened by 2 bases and J by 3 bases, with 8 bases between the two germline ends.

The V and J genes are TRBV2 and TRBJ2-1; D remains unclear. Looked up from germline, CDR1 is SNHLY and CDR2 is FYNNEI. The CDR3 has 13 amino acids. With 7 bases removed from V and 2 bases from J, the gap between germline ends came to 9 bases. The CDR3 loop is CASTDEAYNEQFF. CDR3 nucleotide sequence: TGTGCCAGCACTGATGAGGCCTACAATGAGCAGTTCTTC.

The chain carries TRBV19 and TRBJ1-4; 7 bases are shared with TRBD1. CDR3 length equals 14 residues. Germline CDR1 and CDR2: LNHDA and SQIVND (reference sequence). The J segment lost 8 bases and the V segment lost 9 bases, leaving 12 bases of the junction unmatched. As DNA, the CDR3 is TGTGCCAGAAACCCAGACAGGGTGGGAGAAAAACTGTTTTTT. Its translation: CARNPDRVGEKLFF. Looking up the rest from reference TRBV19 and TRBJ1-4 gives the full variable domain: DGGITQSPKYLFRKEGQNVTLSCEQNLNHDAMYWYRQDPGQGLRLIYYSQIVNDFQKGDIAEGYSVSREKKESFPLTVTSAQKNPTAFYLCARNPDRVGEKLFFGSGTQLSVL.

This clone was found a few times. The chain links TRBV15 to TRBJ1-1, with D tentatively TRBD1 (5 bases). CDR1 is LNHNV and CDR2 is YYDKDF in the germline V gene (reference sequence). This CDR3 comprises 17 residues. V lost 2 bases to trimming and J lost 4 bases, with 20 bases between them. The CDR3 sequence is CATSRRGGTGQSTEAFF. The CDR3 DNA reads as TGTGCCACCAGCAGAAGAGGCGGCACAGGACAATCCACTGAAGCTTTCTTT.

This clone was recorded a few times. The chain employs TRBV5-5 and TRBJ2-5, with 7 bases aligning to TRBD2. The CDR3 runs to 14 residues. Looked up from germline, CDR1 is SGHKS and CDR2 is YYEKEE (reference sequence). With V trimmed by 4 bases and J by 5 bases, 8 bases remained unmatched. The CDR3 is CASSGSWGGETQYF. The CDR3 DNA sequence: TGTGCCAGCAGCGGCTCGTGGGGGGGGGAGACCCAGTACTTC.

The chain recombines TRBV2 with TRBJ2-3; 10 bases map to TRBD2. J gave up 6 bases and V 9 bases, and 9 bases lay outside the gene matches. The CDR3 is 14 residues long. From germline, CDR1 is SNHLY and CDR2 FYNNEI. The CDR3 DNA reads as TGTGCCAGGAGCCCTAGCGGGAGTATGGATACGCAGTATTTT. This codes for CARSPSGSMDTQYF.

This sequence joins TRBV27 and TRBJ1-2; weak D call: TRBD1 (5 bases). V was trimmed by 0 bases and J by 8 bases, leaving 13 bases between them. CDR3 length equals 14 residues. The V gene's germline CDR1 is MNHEY and CDR2 SMNVEV (reference sequence). The CDR3 is CASSLSARAGGYTF. The CDR3 DNA is TGTGCCAGCAGTTTATCAGCCAGGGCGGGAGGCTACACCTTC.

There are a few counts of this clone. This chain connects TRBV6-1 to TRBJ2-1, with 8 bases that match TRBD2. CDR3 length: 14 residues. CDR1 is MNHNS, CDR2 SASEGT, per germline. Germline trimming cut 9 bases from V and 5 bases from J; bases unmatched to any gene: 9. The CDR3 spells CASSSGSPHNEQFF. DNA of the CDR3: TGTGCCAGTTCGAGCGGGAGCCCCCACAATGAGCAGTTCTTC.

The table lists this clone with a few counts. This chain links TRBV6-1 with TRBJ1-1, with TRBD1 matching 7 bases. The V segment lost 6 bases and the J segment 0 bases; nucleotides outside the gene matches: 4. The CDR3 is 14 amino acids. Germline-derived CDR1 and CDR2 are MNHNS and SASEGT. The CDR3: CASRPGGMNTEAFF. CDR3 DNA sequence: TGTGCCAGCAGACCAGGGGGGATGAACACTGAAGCTTTCTTT.

Only a few counts were recorded for this clone. The genes are TRBV19 and TRBJ1-5; D gene unclear. In germline, CDR1 is LNHDA, CDR2 SQIVND (reference sequence). Trimming took off 0 bases at V and 6 bases at J, with 6 bases between the two ends. The CDR3 is 13 amino acids. The CDR3 loop is CASSIDPFQPQHF. The CDR3 bases are TGTGCCAGTAGTATAGATCCGTTTCAGCCCCAGCATTTT.

The chain carries TRBV15 and TRBJ1-5; TRBD1 might be the D (5 bases). CDR1 LNHNV and CDR2 YYDKDF come from the germline V gene (reference sequence). The CDR3 is 16 residues long. V lost 0 bases, J lost 6 bases, and 15 bases lay in between. CDR3 loop: CATSREEGKSRQPQHF. CDR3 nucleotide sequence: TGTGCCACCAGCAGAGAGGAGGGGAAATCTCGTCAGCCCCAGCATTTT.

The chain has TRBV6-5 and TRBJ1-2; 9 positions agree with TRBD1. The CDR3 has 14 residues. The junction had 4 bases not matched to a gene; V was cut back by 6 bases and J by 2 bases. Germline-derived CDR1 and CDR2 are MNHEY and SVGAGI. CDR3 residues: CASSPGQGNYGYTF. The CDR3 DNA reads TGTGCCAGCAGCCCGGGACAGGGAAACTATGGCTACACCTTC.

This clone has a single count. V gene TRBV28 combines with J gene TRBJ2-1; 8 bases agree with TRBD1. Germline V gene sequence: CDR1 MDHEN, CDR2 SYDVKM. There are 13 residues in the CDR3. Germline trimming cut 5 bases from V and 12 bases from J; bases unmatched to any gene: 9. The CDR3 bases are TGTGCCAGCAGTCCCACCGGGACAGGTGTGCAGTTCTTC. This encodes CASSPTGTGVQFF.

V usage is TRBV7-2 and J usage is TRBJ2-5; TRBD2 agrees at 10 bases. This CDR3 region has 15 residues. The V gene end was trimmed by 5 bases and the J gene end by 7 bases; junction bases not matched to a gene: 10. Germline assignment: CDR1 SGHTA and CDR2 FQGNSA. CDR3 loop: CASSAISGGPGTQYF. CDR3 DNA sequence: TGTGCCAGCAGCGCTATTAGCGGGGGGCCCGGGACCCAGTACTTC.

This clone was counted only a few times. This chain links TRBV5-1 with TRBJ2-5, with D uncertain. V shed 1 base and J shed 2 bases, with 9 bases lying between them. The CDR3 runs to 14 residues. Germline CDR1 SGHRS, CDR2 YFSETQ. Here the CDR3 DNA reads TGCGCCAGCAGCTTGTTGTCTGTACAAGAGACCCAGTACTTC. Protein product: CASSLLSVQETQYF.

Comments on this clone: One end of the junction is discordant with germline, which a read error may explain. The rearrangement joins TRBV6-5 to TRBJ2-3, with D maybe TRBD1 (5 bases). The CDR3 extends over 14 amino acids. Germline loops: CDR1 MNHEY, CDR2 SVGAGI. The CDR3 nucleotides read TGTGCCAGCAGTTTTTTGAAGGGCACAGGTACGCAGTATTTT. The encoded protein is CASSFLKGTGTQYF.

V is TRBV28 and J is TRBJ2-5; D gene ambiguous. In germline, CDR1 is MDHEN, CDR2 SYDVKM. Trimming pared 3 bases from V and 5 bases from J, leaving 22 bases between. The CDR3 has 17 residues. The DNA of the CDR3 is TGTGCCAGCAGTTTCCCGTTCTTTGATACGACGGGTGAGACCCAGTACTTC. This codes for CASSFPFFDTTGETQYF.

This clone came up a few times. This rearrangement joins TRBV18 to TRBJ2-5, with 7 bases that match TRBD2. The germline gives CDR1 KGHSH, CDR2 LQKENI. Trimming took 1 base from V and 2 from J; bases not matched to a gene: 4. CDR3 size: 15 residues. The CDR3 spells CASSPREGRQETQYF. DNA for the CDR3: TGTGCCAGCTCACCACGGGAGGGTAGACAAGAGACCCAGTACTTC.